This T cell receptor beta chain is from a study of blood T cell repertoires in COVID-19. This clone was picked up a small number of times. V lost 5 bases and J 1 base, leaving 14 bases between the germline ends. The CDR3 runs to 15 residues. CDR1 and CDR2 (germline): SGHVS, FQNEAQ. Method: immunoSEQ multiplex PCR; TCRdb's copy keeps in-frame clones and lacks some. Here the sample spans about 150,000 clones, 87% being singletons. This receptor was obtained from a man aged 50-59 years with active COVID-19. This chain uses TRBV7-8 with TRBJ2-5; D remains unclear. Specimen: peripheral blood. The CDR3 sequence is CASSEGRGPQETQYF. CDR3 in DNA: TGTGCCAGCAGCGAAGGCCGCGGCCCCCAAGAGACCCAGTACTTC. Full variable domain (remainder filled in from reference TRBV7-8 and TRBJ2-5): GAGVSQSPRYKVAKRGQDVALRCDPISGHVSLFWYQQALGQGPEFLTYFQNEAQLDKSGLPSDRFFAERPEGSVSTLKIQRTQQEDSAVYLCASSEGRGPQETQYFGPGTRLLVL.